This TCR beta chain is from a study of T cell responses to AZD1222 COVID-19 vaccine. The length of the CDR3 is 11 residues. In germline, CDR1 is SEHNR, CDR2 FQNEAQ (reference sequence). V lost 6 bases and J lost 3, with 2 bases in between. TCRdb's copy holds only in-frame clones and misses some; the assay was immunoSEQ multiplex PCR. In the table there are fewer than 200,000 clones, roughly 92% of which are singletons. The sequences come from peripheral blood, collected on day 0 of AZD1222 vaccination. The chain uses TRBV7-9 and TRBJ2-2; D is undetermined. The clonotype originates from an adult in good health. The CDR3 bases are TGTGCCAGCAGTCACACCGGGGAGCTGTTTTTT. Its protein is CASSHTGELFF.